The 32 T cell receptor beta chains given below trace back to one sample, sequenced in a study of blood T cell repertoires in COVID-19. Profiling relied on immunoSEQ multiplex PCR, and the TCRdb table lists in-frame clones only, not all of them. The sample holds 270,000 or so clones, around nine tenths seen once. The sequencing sample was made of PBMCs or T cells enriched from blood (not recorded which). Source of these receptors: a woman aged 18-29 years who had recovered from COVID-19.

The chain has TRBV28 and TRBJ1-2; 10 positions match TRBD1. Germline CDR1 and CDR2: MDHEN and SYDVKM. Trimming at V came to 1 base and at J to 5 bases, leaving 13 bases not matched to a gene. There are 18 residues in the CDR3. The DNA of the CDR3 is TGTGCCAGCAGTTTATTCTCGGGACAGGGGACCTGGGGTTATGGCTACACCTTC. Its protein product is CASSLFSGQGTWGYGYTF.

This clone was detected ten times or more. The chain links TRBV3-1 (or the pseudogene TRBV3-2) to TRBJ1-2, with 8 positions matching TRBD1. This CDR3 contains 12 residues. J was trimmed by 10 bases and V by 6 bases; bases with no gene match: 7. Germline V lookup: CDR1 LGHDT, CDR2 YNNKEL (reference sequence). The CDR3: CASRPGQGDYTF. DNA for the CDR3: TGTGCCAGCAGACCCGGACAGGGTGACTACACCTTC.

This clone was counted once. This rearrangement joins TRBV7-2 to TRBJ2-1; 9 nucleotides agree with TRBD2. CDR3 length: 15 residues. The trim removed 3 bases at V and 9 bases at J, leaving 9 bases unmatched. Germline CDR1 is SGHTA and CDR2 is FQGNSA. The DNA of the CDR3 is TGTGCCAGCAGCTTTCGGGCGGGGGGGCGAGTTGAGCAGTTCTTC. Residues: CASSFRAGGRVEQFF. Drawing the rest from reference TRBV7-2 and TRBJ2-1, the complete variable domain is GAGVSQSPSNKVTEKGKDVELRCDPISGHTALYWYRQSLGQGLEFLIYFQGNSAPDKSGLPSDRFSAERTGGSVSTLTIQRTQQEDSAVYLCASSFRAGGRVEQFFGPGTRLTVL.

This sequence joins TRBV6-2 or TRBV6-3 and TRBJ2-4, with TRBD2 matching 7 bases. The CDR3 extends over 13 amino acids. The J segment lost 5 bases and the V segment lost 4 bases, leaving 2 bases of the junction unmatched. CDR1 is MNHEY and CDR2 is SVGEGT in the germline V gene. The CDR3 DNA reads as TGTGCCAGCAGTTGGGACTACGAAAACATTCAGTACTTC. Translating it yields CASSWDYENIQYF.

The genes are TRBV5-6 and TRBJ2-1; D ambiguous. V shed 1 base and J shed 4 bases, with 12 bases lying between them. Germline values: CDR1 SGHDT, CDR2 YYEEEE. The CDR3 is 15 residues long. As DNA, the CDR3 is TGTGCCAGCAGCTTGTTCACGACTCCTTACAATGAGCAGTTCTTC. As protein: CASSLFTTPYNEQFF.

The table lists this clone with a count of one. This chain joins TRBV10-3 and TRBJ1-3; 8 bases align to TRBD1. Looked up from germline, CDR1 is ENHRY and CDR2 is SYGVKD. The V segment lost 0 bases and the J segment 0 bases; nucleotides outside the gene matches: 19. The CDR3 runs 22 residues. This chain's CDR3 is CAISESTRGRGRGRTSGNTIYF. CDR3 coding DNA: TGTGCCATCAGTGAGTCGACTCGGGGCAGGGGGCGCGGTAGAACCTCTGGAAACACCATATATTTT.

V gene TRBV7-3 combines with J gene TRBJ2-1; 7 bases fit TRBD2. From germline, CDR1 is SGHTA and CDR2 FQGTGA. The CDR3 totals 15 residues. The V segment lost 6 bases and the J segment 2 bases; nucleotides outside the gene matches: 7. The chain's CDR3 is CASSSGLGAYNEQFF. In DNA, the CDR3 is TGTGCCAGCAGTTCTGGACTAGGTGCCTACAATGAGCAGTTCTTC.

V gene TRBV6-5 combines with J gene TRBJ1-5; D not resolved. The V and J ends lost 6 bases and 2 bases respectively, with 11 bases between them. Per germline, CDR1 MNHEY and CDR2 SVGAGI. This CDR3 is built from 14 residues. The CDR3 spells CASRPGGGNQPQHF. CDR3 bases: TGTGCCAGCAGGCCTGGAGGAGGCAATCAGCCCCAGCATTTT.

This sequence joins TRBV4-1 and TRBJ2-3; TRBD2 matches at 9 bases. This CDR3 has 17 amino acids. Germline V lookup: CDR1 MGHRA, CDR2 YSYEKL. V lost 2 bases to trimming and J lost 0 bases; unmatched junction nucleotides: 6. CDR3 sequence (DNA): TGCGCCAGCAGCCAAACCTGGACTAGCGCCAGCACAGATACGCAGTATTTT. Translating it yields CASSQTWTSASTDTQYF.

This chain joins TRBV11-2 and TRBJ2-3; 9 nucleotides align to TRBD2. This CDR3 has 16 amino acids. V was pared by 2 bases and J by 1 base, with 4 bases of the junction left unmatched. CDR1 and CDR2 (germline): SGHAT, FQNNGV. The chain's CDR3 is CASSLWSSGGTDTQYF. DNA for the CDR3: TGTGCCAGCAGCTTATGGTCTAGCGGGGGCACAGATACGCAGTATTTT.

In its sample, this clone was seen a few times. CDR3 bases: TGTGCCAGCAGTCCCGGGACAGCGAACTTCCTCCTATCCTACGAGCAGTACTTC. Amino acids: CASSPGTANFLLSYEQYF. The J gene is TRBJ2-7, the V gene TRBV6-6; 7 positions match TRBD1. This CDR3 has 18 residues. CDR1 and CDR2 (germline): MNHNY, SVGAGI (reference sequence). V lost 5 bases, J lost 1 base, and 17 bases stayed unmatched.

This sequence joins TRBV19 and TRBJ2-3; 11 bases align to TRBD1. This CDR3 is built from 17 residues. J was trimmed by 0 bases and V by 5 bases; bases with no gene match: 7. Looked up from germline, CDR1 is LNHDA and CDR2 is SQIVND (reference sequence). The CDR3, as DNA: TGTGCCAGTAGTGCGGACAGGGGGCCGGTAAGCACAGATACGCAGTATTTT. It yields the protein CASSADRGPVSTDTQYF.

The rearrangement links TRBV5-1 to TRBJ2-2; TRBD2 is a possible D gene (6 bases). The CDR3 loop spans 15 amino acids. Trimming left V 0 bases short and J 3 bases short, with 9 bases between. CDR1 SGHRS and CDR2 YFSETQ come from the germline V gene. CDR3 sequence reads: CASSLAAGHTGELFF. The DNA for the CDR3 is TGCGCCAGCAGCTTGGCGGCGGGACACACCGGGGAGCTGTTTTTT.

V gene TRBV9 combines with J gene TRBJ1-1; no clear D gene. Trimming took off 0 bases at V and 0 bases at J, with 9 bases between the two ends. Germline lookup yields CDR1 SGDLS and CDR2 YYNGEE. This CDR3 region has 15 residues. Here the CDR3 DNA reads TGTGCCAGCAGCGTAGGGTTTGGCATGAACACTGAAGCTTTCTTT. Translation gives CASSVGFGMNTEAFF. Full variable domain (missing parts from reference TRBV9 and TRBJ1-1): DSGVTQTPKHLITATGQRVTLRCSPRSGDLSVYWYQQSLDQGLQFLIQYYNGEERAKGNILERFSAQQFPDLHSELNLSSLELGDSALYFCASSVGFGMNTEAFFGQGTRLTVV.

The chain employs TRBV6-1 and TRBJ1-2; a weak D match, TRBD1 (5 bases). CDR1 MNHNS and CDR2 SASEGT come from the germline V gene. This CDR3 contains 15 residues. Trimming pared 1 base from V and 4 bases from J, leaving 13 bases between. The DNA for the CDR3 is TGTGCCAGCAGTGAAGGGTCATCGGGGGGCTATGGCTACACCTTC. It codes for CASSEGSSGGYGYTF.

The CDR3 region is CAISREGQGQETQYF. DNA for the CDR3: TGTGCCATCAGTAGAGAGGGACAGGGCCAAGAGACCCAGTACTTC. The chain couples TRBV10-3 to TRBJ2-5; 9 bases are shared with TRBD1. The V gene end was trimmed by 5 bases and the J gene end by 1 base; junction bases not matched to a gene: 5. The CDR3 is 15 residues long. Germline lookup yields CDR1 ENHRY and CDR2 SYGVKD.

The chain carries TRBV4-1 and TRBJ2-7, with TRBD1 identical over 8 bases. This CDR3 is 15 amino acids long. Germline V gene data show CDR1 as MGHRA and CDR2 as YSYEKL. Trimming took 4 bases from V and 2 from J; bases not matched to a gene: 7. The DNA for the CDR3 is TGCGCCAGCAGCCTAACGGACAGGGTCGCCTACGAGCAGTACTTC. It yields the protein CASSLTDRVAYEQYF.

The chain couples TRBV7-2 to TRBJ2-5, with a weak D call TRBD2 (7 bases). CDR1 and CDR2 from the germline V gene are SGHTA and FQGNSA. The CDR3 runs 15 residues. The V end lost 7 bases, the J end lost 5 bases, and 20 bases lay between the germline ends. CDR3 in DNA: TGTGCCAGCACCAAGGGCGGGGGCCTTCTTGAGACCCAGTACTTC. Its protein is CASTKGGGLLETQYF.

The J gene is TRBJ2-7, the V gene TRBV19, with D perhaps TRBD2 (6 bases). V lost 5 bases, J lost 2 bases, and 16 bases lay in between. Per the germline V gene, CDR1 is LNHDA and CDR2 is SQIVND (reference sequence). The CDR3 spans 15 residues. CDR3 sequence (DNA): TGTGCCAGTAGTGCCCAGGCGGGACCAGCCTACGAGCAGTACTTC. Its protein is CASSAQAGPAYEQYF.

The chain's CDR3 is CASSPRQAGYEQYF. Written as DNA, the CDR3 is TGTGCCAGCAGCCCCCGGCAAGCCGGGTACGAGCAGTACTTC. The chain is built from TRBV3-1 (or the pseudogene TRBV3-2) and TRBJ2-7; D is uncertain. The CDR3 consists of 14 residues. Germline values: CDR1 LGHDT, CDR2 YNNKEL (reference sequence). The V and J ends lost 4 bases and 4 bases respectively, with 14 bases between them.

The genes are TRBV2 and TRBJ2-7; D is perhaps TRBD1 (6 bases). V was trimmed by 2 bases and J by 3 bases, leaving 17 bases between them. The CDR3 has 16 residues. Per the germline V gene, CDR1 is SNHLY and CDR2 is FYNNEI. The CDR3 protein is CASSEPGRQGNYEQYF. Here the CDR3 DNA reads TGTGCCAGCAGTGAACCGGGGCGGCAGGGGAACTACGAGCAGTACTTC.

The count of this clone is one. The chain employs TRBV28 and TRBJ1-1; 7 nucleotides align to TRBD1. Per the germline V gene, CDR1 is MDHEN and CDR2 is SYDVKM. The J segment lost 6 bases and the V segment lost 5 bases, leaving 15 bases of the junction unmatched. This CDR3 is built from 16 residues. Here the CDR3 reads CASSLLQQGPMAEAFF. The DNA for the CDR3 is TGTGCCAGCAGTCTACTCCAACAGGGGCCGATGGCTGAAGCTTTCTTT.

About this clone itself: One end of the junction varies from germline; a read error may be responsible. V and J are TRBV12-3 or TRBV12-4 and TRBJ2-6; no firm D call. This CDR3 comprises 12 residues. CDR3 nucleotide sequence: TGTGCCAGCAGTTTAGGGGCCGACGTCCTGACTTTC. This codes for CASSLGADVLTF.

The rearrangement uses TRBV4-1 and TRBJ2-1, with D possibly TRBD2 on 6 matching bases. The CDR3 loop spans 15 amino acids. Trimming left V 1 base short and J 9 bases short, with 16 bases between. Germline V gene data show CDR1 as MGHRA and CDR2 as YSYEKL. In DNA form, the CDR3 reads TGCGCCAGCAGCCAAGGCCCCATGGAGGGACCTGAGCAGTTCTTC. Amino acid sequence: CASSQGPMEGPEQFF.

This chain uses TRBV9 with TRBJ2-3; TRBD2 aligns across 7 bases. Germline CDR1 SGDLS, CDR2 YYNGEE. The junction had 7 bases not matched to a gene; V was cut back by 0 bases and J by 6 bases. The CDR3 runs to 15 residues. CDR3 sequence: CASSVVAGVEDTQYF. In DNA, the CDR3 is TGTGCCAGCAGCGTAGTTGCGGGGGTAGAGGATACGCAGTATTTT.

This chain links TRBV11-3 with TRBJ1-6, with 8 positions matching TRBD1. The V gene's germline CDR1 is SGHNT and CDR2 YENEEA. This CDR3 region has 14 residues. V trimming: 1 base; J trimming: 11 bases; junction bases outside the gene matches: 4. The CDR3 loop reads CASSLGTGNPPLHF. As DNA, the CDR3 is TGTGCCAGCAGCTTAGGGACAGGGAATCCACCCCTCCACTTT.

This chain links TRBV18 with TRBJ2-7, with 8 bases lining up with TRBD1. This CDR3 contains 14 residues. Looked up from germline, CDR1 is KGHSH and CDR2 is LQKENI. The junction had 6 bases not matched to a gene; V was cut back by 3 bases and J by 5 bases. CDR3 DNA: TGTGCCAGCTCACCCCAGGGGGCTATAGACGAGCAGTACTTC. Translation: CASSPQGAIDEQYF.

The chain has TRBV27 and TRBJ1-4; D is uncertain. Trimming pared 1 base from V and 7 bases from J, leaving 22 bases between. CDR3 length equals 18 residues. The germline gives CDR1 MNHEY, CDR2 SMNVEV (reference sequence). The CDR3 spells CASSLLPLPSATSEKLFF. The CDR3 DNA is TGTGCCAGCAGTTTATTACCCCTCCCCAGCGCTACTTCTGAAAAACTGTTTTTT.

The chain uses TRBV9 and TRBJ2-7, with a weak D call TRBD1 (5 bases). The CDR3 loop spans 15 amino acids. Trimming shortened V by 0 bases and J by 2 bases, and 12 bases separated the two germline ends. CDR1 and CDR2 (germline): SGDLS, YYNGEE. In DNA, the CDR3 is TGTGCCAGCAGCGTAGCGGTAGGGGCCCCCTACGAGCAGTACTTC. Encoded protein: CASSVAVGAPYEQYF.

The chain recombines TRBV6-5 with TRBJ2-7, with a weak D call TRBD2 (6 bases). Germline V CDR1 and CDR2: MNHEY, SVGAGI. Trimming took off 7 bases at V and 4 bases at J, with 11 bases between the two ends. The CDR3 is 12 residues long. In DNA form, the CDR3 reads TGTGCCAGCACCCGGAGGGATTACGAGCAGTACTTC. Translated: CASTRRDYEQYF.

The chain recombines TRBV4-1 with TRBJ1-2; possible D gene TRBD1, 5 bases. Trimming stripped 1 base from V and 0 bases from J, with 9 bases between. The CDR3 loop spans 15 amino acids. CDR1 and CDR2 from the germline V gene are MGHRA and YSYEKL. CDR3 sequence reads: CASSQGPTANYGYTF. The CDR3 nucleotides read TGCGCCAGCAGCCAAGGGCCGACAGCTAACTATGGCTACACCTTC.

The rearrangement links TRBV7-9 to TRBJ2-3, with a weak D call TRBD2 (6 bases). Germline CDR1 is SEHNR and CDR2 is FQNEAQ (reference sequence). This CDR3 region has 16 residues. Trimming removed 0 bases from V and 7 bases from J, with 17 bases in between. CDR3 coding DNA: TGTGCCAGCAGCTTAGCCTCGGGACTCTACATTAATACGCAGTATTTT. Amino acid sequence: CASSLASGLYINTQYF.